This T cell receptor (beta chain) was observed in a study of read filtering for tumor transcriptome and immune sequencing. About the research overall: Under ten patients were R-ISS I, approximately 15 were R-ISS II, more than five were R-ISS III. RNA-seq yielded only 85 to 1273 TCR reads, IR-seq about 4.05 to 11 million.

Study findings and constraints: Even smaller IR-seq throughput identified most shared clonotypes.

The sample holds a few counts of this clonotype. The antigen is not known. Molecular barcoded adaptors covering alpha/delta and beta/gamma chains were used on 400 to 450 ng RNA. TCRdb reprocessed the reads with MiXCR, giving one entry per CDR3 protein. The table shows about 50,000 distinct CDR3 sequences, with 15% to 20% occurring only once. Trimming removed 6 bases from V and 0 bases from J, with 15 bases in between. The CDR3 loop spans 16 amino acids. Germline CDR1 and CDR2: SGHTA and FQGTGA. Sampling of bone marrow took place during active disease in every patient. The chain links TRBV7-3 to TRBJ1-3; D remains ambiguous. This clonotype was obtained from a donor at least 40 years old with multiple myeloma. Sequenced input: a population of CD138-negative cells sorted from bone marrow. The CDR3 loop is CASRGESLPSGNTIYF. The CDR3 DNA follows: TGTGCCAGCAGGGGTGAATCACTACCCTCTGGAAACACCATATATTTT.